The 18 T cell receptor beta chains given below trace back to one sample, sequenced in a study of cytomegalovirus exposure and HLA in healthy donors (dated by TCRdb to 2016 to 2017). Library preparation employed the immunoSEQ multiplex PCR assay. A mixture of 60 forward primers for TCR Vbeta segments and 13 reverse primers for TCR Jbeta segments was used in the multiplex PCR. In TCRdb, the immuneACCESS table is reduced to in-frame sequences with V and J assigned. These tables do not hold every clone; where another copy was compared, an unresolved V gene accounts for under half, and the others remain unexplained. In this sample the table shows around 130,000 clones, approximately 80% of which occur a single time. Of the sample, approximately 1.8% is held by the ten largest clones. The sample consisted of PBMCs. These receptors all stem from a man aged 40-49 years in good health and CMV-seronegative.

The chain carries TRBV13 and TRBJ2-1; 14 nucleotides match TRBD2. Germline V gene lookup returns CDR1 PRHDT and CDR2 FYEKMQ (reference sequence). This CDR3 is built from 17 residues. V gave up 1 base and J gave up 10 bases; unmatched junction bases: 9. The CDR3 loop is CASSLAARGLAGAEQFF. CDR3 nucleotides: TGTGCCAGCAGCTTAGCTGCCCGGGGACTAGCGGGAGCGGAGCAGTTCTTC.

This rearrangement joins TRBV9 to TRBJ1-3, with 8 bases lining up with TRBD1. In germline, CDR1 is SGDLS, CDR2 YYNGEE. J gave up 1 base and V 2 bases, and 11 bases lay outside the gene matches. The length of the CDR3 is 18 residues. The CDR3 protein is CASSVGARQGASGNTIYF. CDR3 DNA sequence: TGTGCCAGCAGCGTGGGAGCGAGGCAGGGGGCATCTGGAAACACCATATATTTT.

V and J are TRBV9 and TRBJ1-4, with 9 bases fitting TRBD1. This CDR3 is 15 amino acids long. Trimming removed 0 bases from V and 7 bases from J; junction bases left unmatched: 4. Germline V gives CDR1 SGDLS, CDR2 YYNGEE. For the CDR3, the DNA is TGTGCCAGCAGCGTAGGGGACAGGGAGGGTGAAAAACTGTTTTTT. Amino acids: CASSVGDREGEKLFF. Variable domain in full (rest from reference TRBV9 and TRBJ1-4): DSGVTQTPKHLITATGQRVTLRCSPRSGDLSVYWYQQSLDQGLQFLIQYYNGEERAKGNILERFSAQQFPDLHSELNLSSLELGDSALYFCASSVGDREGEKLFFGSGTQLSVL.

The chain uses TRBV19 and TRBJ2-2; 9 bases fit TRBD2. This CDR3 spans 16 amino acids. V gave up 1 base and J gave up 5 bases; unmatched junction bases: 5. CDR1 is LNHDA and CDR2 is SQIVND in the germline V gene (reference sequence). The chain's CDR3 is CASSIVAGVGTGELFF. CDR3 DNA sequence: TGTGCCAGTAGTATAGTAGCGGGAGTGGGTACCGGGGAGCTGTTTTTT.

V and J are TRBV7-2 and TRBJ2-3; 13 bases are a match to TRBD2. This CDR3 comprises 16 residues. Germline CDR1 and CDR2: SGHTA and FQGNSA. Trimming at V came to 5 bases and at J to 1 base, leaving 3 bases not matched to a gene. CDR3 protein: CASSVGTSGGTDTQYF. For the CDR3, the DNA is TGTGCCAGCAGCGTCGGGACTAGCGGGGGCACAGATACGCAGTATTTT.

This clone was counted a single time. The V call is TRBV10-3, the J call TRBJ1-2; 8 bases agree with TRBD1. CDR1 and CDR2 (germline): ENHRY, SYGVKD. Trimming removed 6 bases from V and 6 bases from J; junction bases left unmatched: 12. This CDR3 contains 15 residues. This chain's CDR3 is CAISLSRQGLDGYTF. The DNA for the CDR3 is TGTGCCATCAGCCTTTCCCGACAGGGGCTGGATGGCTACACCTTC.

In this sample, this clone turned up a few times. Additional DNA sequences in this sample encode the identical CDR3. This sequence joins TRBV9 and TRBJ1-1; D remains unclear. Looked up from germline, CDR1 is SGDLS and CDR2 is YYNGEE. CDR3 length equals 14 residues. V was cut by 0 bases and J by 4 bases, with 10 bases left in between. The CDR3 coding sequence is TGTGCCAGCAGCGTAGCCGGGGAAGGCACTGAAGCTTTCTTT. This codes for CASSVAGEGTEAFF.

V gene TRBV10-1 combines with J gene TRBJ2-5; 15 bases match TRBD2. The CDR3 loop spans 18 amino acids. V lost 6 bases and J lost 5; bases outside the gene matches: 13. Germline V gene lookup returns CDR1 WNHNN and CDR2 SYGVQD (reference sequence). CDR3 protein: CASRAPGLAGGGKETQYF. The CDR3 DNA is TGCGCCAGCAGAGCTCCCGGACTAGCGGGGGGGGGCAAGGAGACCCAGTACTTC.

The rearrangement uses TRBV5-4 and TRBJ2-3, with TRBD2 identical over 11 bases. Germline V gene lookup returns CDR1 SGHNT and CDR2 YYREEE (reference sequence). This CDR3 region has 18 residues. The V gene end was trimmed by 1 base and the J gene end by 0 bases; junction bases not matched to a gene: 7. The CDR3 protein is CASSLLLAGGPSTDTQYF. The DNA of the CDR3 is TGTGCCAGCAGCTTGCTCCTAGCGGGGGGCCCTAGCACAGATACGCAGTATTTT.

The rearrangement joins TRBV4-3 to TRBJ2-2, with 8 bases matching TRBD2. Trimming cost V 0 bases and J 4 bases; bases outside gene matches: 1. The length of the CDR3 is 15 residues. Germline CDR1 is LGHNA and CDR2 is YSLEER. The DNA for the CDR3 is TGCGCCAGCAGCCAAGAACTAGCGGTCACCGGGGAGCTGTTTTTT. Translating gives CASSQELAVTGELFF.

This chain links TRBV2 with TRBJ1-4, with D uncertain. Germline CDR1 is SNHLY and CDR2 is FYNNEI. V shed 6 bases and J shed 8 bases, with 16 bases lying between them. The CDR3 runs to 14 residues. The CDR3 region is CASSSGSVGEKLFF. In DNA form, the CDR3 reads TGTGCCAGCAGCAGTGGCAGCGTAGGCGAAAAACTGTTTTTT.

The genes are TRBV6-5 and TRBJ2-3; TRBD1 agrees at 7 bases. J was trimmed by 3 bases and V by 0 bases; bases with no gene match: 3. The CDR3 has 15 residues. Germline loops: CDR1 MNHEY, CDR2 SVGAGI. For the CDR3, the DNA is TGTGCCAGCAGTTACTCACCGACAGGGACAGATACGCAGTATTTT. Residues: CASSYSPTGTDTQYF.

This clone came up a few times. J is TRBJ2-1 and V is TRBV14; 8 nucleotides align to TRBD1. Trimming at V came to 4 bases and at J to 5 bases, leaving 10 bases not matched to a gene. Germline lookup yields CDR1 SGHDN and CDR2 FVKESK. The CDR3 runs to 16 residues. CDR3 loop: CASSPGQGTFDNEQFF. Written as DNA, the CDR3 is TGTGCCAGCAGCCCCGGACAGGGAACCTTCGACAATGAGCAGTTCTTC.

This clone was counted a single time. The chain couples TRBV7-8 to TRBJ2-7, with 7 bases aligning to TRBD1. The CDR3 extends over 14 amino acids. The junction had 4 bases not matched to a gene; V was cut back by 3 bases and J by 2 bases. Per the germline V gene, CDR1 is SGHVS and CDR2 is FQNEAQ. CDR3 region: CASSFRDSTYEQYF. CDR3 bases: TGTGCCAGCAGCTTCCGGGACAGCACCTACGAGCAGTACTTC.

The rearrangement links TRBV5-1 to TRBJ1-1; 7 positions match TRBD1. Trimming cost V 0 bases and J 2 bases; bases outside gene matches: 1. Germline assignment: CDR1 SGHRS and CDR2 YFSETQ. The CDR3 spans 14 residues. In nucleotides, the CDR3 is TGCGCCAGCAGCTTGGAGGGGGCTAACACTGAAGCTTTCTTT. It is translated as CASSLEGANTEAFF. The variable domain in full, with the rest retrieved from reference TRBV5-1 and TRBJ1-1, is KAGVTQTPRYLIKTRGQQVTLSCSPISGHRSVSWYQQTPGQGLQFLFEYFSETQRNKGNFPGRFSGRQFSNSRSEMNVSTLELGDSALYLCASSLEGANTEAFFGQGTRLTVV.

This chain uses TRBV25-1 with TRBJ2-5, with 12 bases fitting TRBD2. Losses at the gene ends were 5 bases for V and 1 base for J; bases not matched to a gene: 5. Germline CDR1 reads MGHDK; CDR2 reads SYGVNS. This CDR3 contains 16 residues. The CDR3: CASSSLAGGVQETQYF. CDR3 nucleotides: TGTGCCAGCAGTTCACTAGCGGGAGGCGTCCAAGAGACCCAGTACTTC.

The genes are TRBV4-3 and TRBJ1-2; TRBD1 might be the D (6 bases). Trimming took 3 bases from V and 7 from J, leaving 9 bases between them. This CDR3 is built from 12 residues. The germline CDR1 and CDR2 sequences are LGHNA and YSLEER. This CDR3 is CASSHPGVGYTF. CDR3 DNA sequence: TGCGCCAGCAGCCATCCAGGGGTTGGCTACACCTTC.

Only a few counts were recorded for this clone. The chain has TRBV19 and TRBJ2-5, with TRBD1 identical over 11 bases. Germline V gene lookup returns CDR1 LNHDA and CDR2 SQIVND (reference sequence). The CDR3 runs 18 residues. V was pared by 7 bases and J by 1 base, with 14 bases of the junction left unmatched. The CDR3 DNA reads TGTGCCAGTATCGGACGTTCGAGAGGGACAGGGGGCCAAGAGACCCAGTACTTC. It yields the protein CASIGRSRGTGGQETQYF.